This is a list of T cell receptor beta chains from one sample in a study of regulatory T cells in long-lasting Graves disease. MiXCR, run by TCRdb on the multiplex PCR reads, gives a single entry per CDR3 protein. The data show about 430,000 distinct CDR3 sequences, roughly 15% seen once. These sequences were also reported in another study, on T cells in Graves' hyperthyroidism and ophthalmopathy.

This specimen was peripheral blood mononuclear cells (PBMCs), taken at new diagnosis, from a patient treated with antithyroid drugs. All receptors derive from a woman between 35 and 50 years old with Graves disease. Both conserved end residues are part of each CDR3. The D gene is left open where the match is weak. Size is omitted from some rows. Given values are once, few, many or a class for expanded clones.

CDR3 | DNA | J | V | D | size
CASSSRDTYNEQFF | TGTGCCAGCAGTTCCCGGGACACTTACAATGAGCAGTTCTTC | TRBJ2-1 | TRBV27 | NA | many
CASSLGGSNTGELFF | TGTGCCAGCAGTTTAGGGGGCTCGAACACCGGGGAGCTGTTTTTT | TRBJ2-2 | TRBV12-3/TRBV12-4 | NA | many
CASSPTEAGVAFF | TGTGCCAGCTCACCTACCGAAGCCGGGGTGGCTTTCTTT | TRBJ1-1 | TRBV18 | NA | many
CASSLSPGAKETQYF | TGTGCCAGTAGCCTGAGTCCGGGAGCCAAAGAGACCCAGTACTTC | TRBJ2-5 | TRBV19 | NA | few
CASSLFPQGPPNTEAFF | TGTGCCAGCAGTTTATTCCCGCAGGGACCTCCGAACACTGAAGCTTTCTTT | TRBJ1-1 | TRBV12-3/TRBV12-4 | NA | many
CASSFGGGGQAKNIQYF | TGTGCCAGCAGTTTCGGAGGAGGGGGCCAAGCCAAAAACATTCAGTACTTC | TRBJ2-4 | TRBV28 | NA | many
CASTLGAGAYEQYF | TGCGCCAGCACCCTAGGAGCGGGAGCCTACGAGCAGTACTTC | TRBJ2-7 | TRBV5-1 | TRBD2 | few
CASSLAGRTYEQYF | TGTGCCAGCAGCTTGGCCGGGAGGACCTACGAGCAGTACTTC | TRBJ2-7 | TRBV5-5 | TRBD2 | many
CASSFSVSGNTIYF | TGTGCCAGCAGTTTTTCCGTCTCTGGAAACACCATATATTTT | TRBJ1-3 | TRBV12-3/TRBV12-4 | NA | many
CASSPTGRQETQYF | TGTGCCAGCAGTCCGACGGGACGCCAAGAGACCCAGTACTTC | TRBJ2-5 | TRBV28 | NA | many
CATSLPGNEQFF | TGTGCCACCAGTCTTCCGGGGAATGAGCAGTTCTTC | TRBJ2-1 | TRBV24-1 | NA | NA
CASSLGTRSEQFF | TGTGCTAGCAGTCTTGGGACGCGTAGTGAGCAGTTCTTC | TRBJ2-1 | TRBV7-7 | NA | NA
CASSQPKGKLFF | TGCGCCAGCAGCCAGCCTAAGGGCAAACTGTTTTTT | TRBJ1-4 | TRBV4-1 | NA | many
CASSFGLDRINSPLHF | TGTGCCAGCAGTTTCGGTCTCGACAGGATCAATTCACCCCTCCACTTT | TRBJ1-6 | TRBV12-3/TRBV12-4 | NA | many
CASRSSRVGANYGYTF | TGTGCCAGCAGGTCCTCACGGGTGGGAGCTAACTATGGCTACACCTTC | TRBJ1-2 | TRBV6-2/TRBV6-3 | NA | NA
CASSQLDRAANYGYTF | TGTGCCAGCAGCCAACTAGACAGGGCCGCTAACTATGGCTACACCTTC | TRBJ1-2 | TRBV3-1 | TRBD1 | NA
CASSEQGFEQFF | TGTGCCAGCAGTGAACAGGGTTTTGAGCAGTTCTTC | TRBJ2-1 | TRBV6-2/TRBV6-3 | NA | many
CASRASGVGQPQHF | TGTGCCAGCAGGGCATCGGGGGTGGGTCAGCCCCAGCATTTT | TRBJ1-5 | TRBV12-3/TRBV12-4 | NA | few
CASSLPDRLNTEAFF | TGTGCCAGCAGTTTGCCGGACAGGTTGAACACTGAAGCTTTCTTT | TRBJ1-1 | TRBV28 | TRBD1 | many
CASSLAFMGNEQFF | TGTGCCAGCAGCTTAGCATTTATGGGGAATGAGCAGTTCTTC | TRBJ2-1 | TRBV7-9 | NA | many
CASSLFTGGPLNEQFF | TGTGCCAGCAGTTTATTTACAGGGGGCCCGTTGAATGAGCAGTTCTTC | TRBJ2-1 | TRBV27 | TRBD1 | NA
CASGLYRWQGYTGELFF | TGTGCTAGTGGTTTGTACCGGTGGCAGGGATACACCGGGGAGCTGTTTTTT | TRBJ2-2 | TRBV12-5 | NA | many
CASSSGGLGEKLFF | TGTGCCAGCAGTTCAGGGGGCTTGGGTGAAAAACTGTTTTTT | TRBJ1-4 | TRBV28 | TRBD1 | many
CASGRDTPDTQYF | TGCGCCAGCGGGCGAGATACCCCAGATACGCAGTATTTT | TRBJ2-3 | TRBV5-1 | NA | many
CASSTGTGNEKLFF | TGTGCCAGCAGCACCGGGACAGGGAATGAAAAACTGTTTTTT | TRBJ1-4 | TRBV5-5 | TRBD1 | many
CASSSGPIPDTQYF | TGTGCCAGCAGTTCGGGTCCAATCCCAGATACGCAGTATTTT | TRBJ2-3 | TRBV28 | NA | many
CASSSVAGGYEQFF | TGTGCCAGCAGTTCCGTGGCGGGAGGCTATGAGCAGTTCTTC | TRBJ2-1 | TRBV6-9 | TRBD2 | many
CASSIYRVGGNYGYTF | TGTGCCAGCAGCATTTACAGGGTCGGGGGGAACTATGGCTACACCTTC | TRBJ1-2 | TRBV5-6 | NA | once
CASSLVQSYNEQFF | TGTGCCAGCAGCTTGGTCCAATCCTACAATGAGCAGTTCTTC | TRBJ2-1 | TRBV7-2 | NA | many
CASSSTGPYNSPLHF | TGTGCCAGCAGCTCGACAGGCCCCTATAATTCACCCCTCCACTTT | TRBJ1-6 | TRBV7-3 | NA | many
CASTQRVGAYYNEQFF | TGTGCCAGCACCCAAAGGGTAGGGGCCTACTACAATGAGCAGTTCTTC | TRBJ2-1 | TRBV6-2/TRBV6-3 | NA | NA
CASRGGLAGLYNEQFF | TGCGCCAGCAGGGGGGGGCTAGCGGGACTCTACAATGAGCAGTTCTTC | TRBJ2-1 | TRBV5-1 | TRBD2 | few
CASSAPGVHNEQFF | TGCGCCAGCAGCGCGCCGGGAGTCCACAATGAGCAGTTCTTC | TRBJ2-1 | TRBV5-1 | NA | NA
CASSHLLGGSYNEQFF | TGTGCCAGCAGCCATCTCCTGGGAGGGTCCTACAATGAGCAGTTCTTC | TRBJ2-1 | TRBV3-1 | TRBD2 | NA
CSARPRGDAEQFF | TGCAGTGCTAGGCCTCGCGGGGATGCTGAGCAGTTCTTC | TRBJ2-1 | TRBV20-1 | NA | NA
CASSTPGQGPSFF | TGTGCCAGCAGCACCCCGGGACAGGGCCCATCCTTCTTT | TRBJ1-1 | TRBV7-2 | TRBD1 | many
CASSQTTTSVGSAGGGTGELFF | TGCGCCAGCAGCCAAACTACCACGTCCGTAGGCTCCGCGGGAGGTGGAACCGGGGAGCTGTTTTTT | TRBJ2-2 | TRBV4-1 | TRBD2 | NA
CASSTQGARSSEQFF | TGTGCCAGCAGTACCCAGGGGGCCCGTTCTAGTGAGCAGTTCTTC | TRBJ2-1 | TRBV12-3/TRBV12-4 | TRBD1 | many
CASSPSSKNEQFF | TGTGCCAGCAGCCCTTCCTCGAAGAATGAGCAGTTCTTC | TRBJ2-1 | TRBV7-9 | NA | few
CASSFGDRYTF | TGTGCCAGCAGTTTCGGGGACCGCTACACCTTC | TRBJ1-2 | TRBV12-3/TRBV12-4 | NA | many
CASSLTGQEKLFF | TGTGCCAGCAGTTTGACGGGACAGGAAAAACTGTTTTTT | TRBJ1-4 | TRBV28 | TRBD1 | many
CASSQAKTGDEQYF | TGTGCCAGCAGCCAAGCGAAGACAGGGGACGAGCAGTACTTC | TRBJ2-7 | TRBV3-1 | TRBD1 | NA
CSVDPTGGAREQYF | TGCAGCGTTGATCCGACAGGGGGGGCGCGCGAGCAGTACTTC | TRBJ2-7 | TRBV29-1 | TRBD1 | many
CSVGVTGERGTQYF | TGCAGCGTTGGAGTCACAGGGGAGAGGGGTACGCAGTATTTT | TRBJ2-3 | TRBV29-1 | TRBD1 | few
CATSDNQGAGTGELFF | TGTGCCACCAGTGATAACCAGGGGGCAGGGACCGGGGAGCTGTTTTTT | TRBJ2-2 | TRBV24-1 | TRBD1 | many
CASSSGSAEQYF | TGTGCCAGCAGTTCGGGCAGTGCCGAGCAGTACTTC | TRBJ2-7 | TRBV12-3/TRBV12-4 | NA | many
CASSSRQGQDYGYTF | TGTGCCAGCAGTTCCCGACAGGGACAGGACTATGGCTACACCTTC | TRBJ1-2 | TRBV12-3/TRBV12-4 | TRBD1 | many
CASSIRTGVNSPLHF | TGTGCCAGTAGTATAAGGACAGGGGTAAATTCACCCCTCCACTTT | TRBJ1-6 | TRBV19 | TRBD1 | NA
CASRSVSGNTIYF | TGTGCCAGCAGATCAGTCTCTGGAAACACCATATATTTT | TRBJ1-3 | TRBV27 | NA | few